Shown below are 29 T cell receptor beta chains from a single sample sequenced in a study of T cells in Graves' hyperthyroidism and ophthalmopathy. TCR beta CDR3 region amplification was performed from RNA transcripts. Primed by the HTBI set, a first-round RT-PCR was run on the TCR CDR3. TCRdb ran MiXCR on the multiplex PCR reads and lists one entry per CDR3 protein. The table has 650,000 to 800,000 distinct CDR3 sequences, roughly 45% seen once. Input material: peripheral blood or thyroid tissue (not recorded which). Every receptor here comes from an adult man with Graves' disease, either hyperthyroidism or ophthalmopathy (not recorded which).

This clonotype was counted at least ten times. The chain combines TRBV4-1 with TRBJ1-6; no reliable D call. Trimming took off 4 bases at V and 10 bases at J, with 11 bases between the two ends. Germline-derived CDR1 and CDR2 are MGHRA and YSYEKL. CDR3 length: 13 residues. The DNA of the CDR3 is TGCGCCAGCAGCCGAGAAGACGCGTCACCCCTCCACTTT. Its translation is CASSREDASPLHF.

The chain links TRBV7-2 to TRBJ1-5; D is uncertain. Germline assignment: CDR1 SGHTA and CDR2 FQGNSA. Trimming left V 0 bases short and J 2 bases short, with 14 bases between. The CDR3 spans 17 residues. The CDR3 DNA follows: TGTGCCAGCAGCTTAGCTCTCCCTGGATTGGGCAATCAGCCCCAGCATTTT. Its protein product is CASSLALPGLGNQPQHF.

This chain links TRBV7-9 with TRBJ1-4; the match to TRBD1 covers 7 bases. Germline CDR1 SEHNR, CDR2 FQNEAQ (reference sequence). V lost 6 bases, J lost 4 bases, and 5 bases stayed unmatched. There are 14 residues in the CDR3. The CDR3 sequence is CASRQTGSNEKLFF. CDR3 nucleotide sequence: TGTGCCAGCAGACAGACAGGGAGTAATGAAAAACTGTTTTTT.

For this clonotype: This may stem from a read error, because a much larger clone lies one nucleotide away. This chain joins TRBV7-9 and TRBJ2-5, with D unclear. This CDR3 comprises 14 residues. CDR1 is SEHNR, CDR2 FQNEAQ, per germline (reference sequence). The CDR3 bases are TGTGCCAGCAACTTAAGGCAGATCCAAGAGACCCAGTACTTC. Residues: CASNLRQIQETQYF.

V is TRBV19 and J is TRBJ1-5; D gene ambiguous. Germline-derived CDR1 and CDR2 are LNHDA and SQIVND (reference sequence). The CDR3 loop spans 17 amino acids. The germline V and J ends were trimmed by 3 bases and 1 base, with 16 bases remaining between them. Here the CDR3 DNA reads TGTGCCAGTAGTATCGACCGGGATTGGCGAAGCAATCAGCCCCAGCATTTT. Its translation: CASSIDRDWRSNQPQHF.

The count of this clonotype is one. The chain carries TRBV7-9 and TRBJ1-2; 9 bases line up with TRBD1. CDR3 length: 16 amino acids. CDR1 and CDR2 (germline): SEHNR, FQNEAQ (reference sequence). The junction had 8 bases not matched to a gene; V was cut back by 6 bases and J by 0 bases. As DNA, the CDR3 is TGTGCCAGCAGTGGGGACAGGGTGTCAGCTAACTATGGCTACACCTTC. Encoded protein: CASSGDRVSANYGYTF.

The chain combines TRBV5-1 with TRBJ1-1, with unresolved D. This CDR3 contains 16 residues. Germline CDR1 reads SGHRS; CDR2 reads YFSETQ. Trimming pared 2 bases from V and 0 bases from J, leaving 14 bases between. This CDR3 is CASSFSAAGMNTEAFF. The CDR3 coding sequence is TGCGCCAGCAGCTTTTCGGCGGCGGGTATGAACACTGAAGCTTTCTTT.

This clonotype was seen repeatedly, ten times or more. V is TRBV10-3 and J is TRBJ1-5; 10 nucleotides line up with TRBD1. The V and J ends lost 11 bases and 7 bases, in that order; junction bases with no gene match: 5. Per the germline V gene, CDR1 is ENHRY and CDR2 is SYGVKD. This CDR3 has 12 amino acids. Here the CDR3 DNA reads TGTGCCGCCGGACAGGGGGGACAGCCCCAGCATTTT. It translates to CAAGQGGQPQHF.

The chain combines TRBV4-1 with TRBJ1-2; a weak D match, TRBD1 (6 bases). V lost 2 bases to trimming and J lost 4 bases, with 11 bases between them. Germline CDR1 MGHRA, CDR2 YSYEKL. The CDR3 runs 14 residues. The CDR3 region has the DNA TGCGCCAGCAGCCAAATGGGACAACCCTATGGCTACACCTTC. It codes for CASSQMGQPYGYTF.

Only one count was recorded for this clonotype. The chain employs TRBV2 and TRBJ2-5, with 8 bases fitting TRBD2. This CDR3 comprises 17 residues. The germline gives CDR1 SNHLY, CDR2 FYNNEI. V was clipped by 5 bases and J by 5 bases; unmatched bases: 16. The CDR3 region is CASSQSREAGVWETQYF. The CDR3 DNA reads as TGTGCCAGCAGTCAATCCCGGGAAGCGGGAGTATGGGAGACCCAGTACTTC.

The gene calls are TRBV9 and TRBJ1-1; the D gene is possibly TRBD1 (6 bases). CDR3 length: 12 amino acids. The V and J ends lost 4 bases and 10 bases respectively, with 14 bases between them. Germline CDR1 reads SGDLS; CDR2 reads YYNGEE. This chain's CDR3 is CASSQGQLSAFF. The CDR3 DNA reads as TGTGCCAGCAGCCAAGGACAGTTATCAGCTTTCTTT.

This clonotype has a handful of counts. The chain carries TRBV20-1 and TRBJ1-5, with D possibly TRBD1 on 6 matching bases. Germline V gene lookup returns CDR1 DFQATT and CDR2 SNEGSKA (reference sequence). V shed 0 bases and J shed 0 bases, with 15 bases lying between them. CDR3 length: 17 amino acids. The CDR3 DNA reads TGCAGTGCTAGAGACGGGACACGTCCTTATAGCAATCAGCCCCAGCATTTT. Amino acids: CSARDGTRPYSNQPQHF.

V and J are TRBV29-1 and TRBJ1-6; D is unclear. From germline, CDR1 is SQVTM and CDR2 ANQGSEA. The V end lost 5 bases, the J end lost 14 bases, and 13 bases lay between the germline ends. CDR3 length: 11 amino acids. The CDR3 sequence: CSVSSGVTLHF. The CDR3 region has the DNA TGCAGCGTTTCGTCCGGGGTCACCCTCCACTTT.

The chain employs TRBV19 and TRBJ2-2, with 9 nucleotides matching TRBD1. The CDR3 consists of 16 residues. CDR1 and CDR2 (germline): LNHDA, SQIVND (reference sequence). V shed 6 bases and J 1 base; nucleotides not matched to a gene: 6. The CDR3 reads CASRFRDRVNTGELFF. CDR3 coding DNA: TGTGCCAGTAGGTTCCGGGACAGGGTGAACACCGGGGAGCTGTTTTTT.

In this sample, this clonotype turned up a few times. This sequence joins TRBV20-1 and TRBJ2-7; tentatively, D is TRBD2 (5 bases). The germline V gene has CDR1 DFQATT and CDR2 SNEGSKA (reference sequence). CDR3 length: 14 amino acids. The V end was cut by 4 bases, the J end by 0 bases, with 13 bases between. The CDR3 sequence is CSAKSGGLSYEQYF. CDR3 in DNA: TGCAGTGCTAAGTCTGGCGGGCTCTCCTACGAGCAGTACTTC.

This chain connects TRBV6-5 to TRBJ1-5; 11 nucleotides line up with TRBD1. V trimming: 0 bases; J trimming: 6 bases; junction bases outside the gene matches: 1. This CDR3 spans 15 amino acids. Per the germline V gene, CDR1 is MNHEY and CDR2 is SVGAGI. The DNA of the CDR3 is TGTGCCAGCAGTTACTCGGGGACAGGGGGTCAGCCCCAGCATTTT. Its translation: CASSYSGTGGQPQHF.

The chain carries TRBV29-1 and TRBJ1-2, with D possibly matching TRBD1 (5 bases). This CDR3 has 12 residues. Deletions cut 6 bases from V and 6 bases from J, with 14 bases between. Germline V gives CDR1 SQVTM, CDR2 ANQGSEA. The CDR3 spells CSVKWGLHGYTF. CDR3 nucleotide sequence: TGCAGCGTCAAGTGGGGACTTCATGGCTACACCTTC.

This chain links TRBV10-1 with TRBJ1-1; 8 bases fit TRBD1. The CDR3 runs to 16 residues. Germline lookup yields CDR1 WNHNN and CDR2 SYGVQD (reference sequence). V was clipped by 7 bases and J by 1 base; unmatched bases: 11. The CDR3 loop reads CASTLGTGHSNTEAFF. In DNA form, the CDR3 reads TGCGCCAGCACCCTCGGGACAGGTCATTCGAACACTGAAGCTTTCTTT.

This rearrangement joins TRBV6-5 to TRBJ1-6; unclear D gene. The V end lost 7 bases, the J end lost 10 bases, and 14 bases lay between the germline ends. Looked up from germline, CDR1 is MNHEY and CDR2 is SVGAGI. This CDR3 comprises 13 residues. This CDR3 is CASTPLPGSPLHF. The CDR3 DNA reads TGTGCCAGCACCCCCCTTCCCGGATCACCCCTCCACTTT.

This clonotype was found many times. V and J are TRBV24-1 and TRBJ2-7; D unresolved. Germline CDR1 is KGHDR and CDR2 is SFDVKD. Trimming shortened V by 4 bases and J by 4 bases, and 10 bases separated the two germline ends. This CDR3 contains 13 residues. As DNA, the CDR3 is TGTGCCACCAGTGACCCCTACAGTTACGAGCAGTACTTC. Translating it yields CATSDPYSYEQYF.

In this sample, this clonotype turned up a few times. The chain has TRBV9 and TRBJ2-5; 14 nucleotides line up with TRBD2. The J segment lost 1 base and the V segment lost 4 bases, leaving 12 bases of the junction unmatched. CDR1 SGDLS and CDR2 YYNGEE come from the germline V gene. The CDR3 contains 19 residues. CDR3 sequence (DNA): TGTGCCAGCAGCACCGGACTAGCGGGAGGAAAGAGTCTCCAAGAGACCCAGTACTTC. This codes for CASSTGLAGGKSLQETQYF.

The chain is built from TRBV12-3 or TRBV12-4 and TRBJ1-4; D possibly corresponds to TRBD1 (6 bases). Between the trimmed V and J ends, which lost 4 bases and 10 bases, there was a span of 19 bases. The CDR3 consists of 15 residues. CDR3 sequence: CASSSRGGEGGKLFF. CDR3 DNA: TGTGCCAGCAGTTCCCGCGGAGGGGAGGGGGGAAAACTGTTTTTT.

This clonotype was seen many times. The CDR3 coding sequence is TGTGCCACCAGTGACTCGACAGTGGTGGGCACTGAAGCTTTCTTT. This encodes CATSDSTVVGTEAFF. The V and J genes are TRBV24-1 and TRBJ1-1, with a weak D call TRBD1 (5 bases). The CDR3 is 15 residues long. The germline V gene has CDR1 KGHDR and CDR2 SFDVKD. V was trimmed by 4 bases and J by 4 bases, leaving 15 bases between them.

There are a few counts of this clonotype. The chain recombines TRBV7-8 with TRBJ1-1; 10 nucleotides align to TRBD1. V trimming: 5 bases; J trimming: 5 bases; junction bases outside the gene matches: 11. Germline-derived CDR1 and CDR2 are SGHVS and FQNEAQ. The CDR3 contains 16 residues. CDR3 coding DNA: TGTGCCAGCAGCCCCGTCCCGGACAGGGGGGATACTGAAGCTTTCTTT. It encodes CASSPVPDRGDTEAFF.

This clonotype was observed a few times. The chain joins TRBV9 to TRBJ2-5, with 10 bases lining up with TRBD1. CDR3 size: 16 residues. The J segment lost 3 bases and the V segment lost 3 bases, leaving 8 bases of the junction unmatched. Germline CDR1 is SGDLS and CDR2 is YYNGEE. CDR3: CASSAVAGQGEETQYF. The CDR3 DNA follows: TGTGCCAGCAGCGCAGTTGCTGGACAGGGGGAAGAGACCCAGTACTTC.

Remarks on this clonotype: Since a much larger clone is just one base distant, this may be a read error. The V gene is TRBV10-3, the J gene TRBJ1-1; 9 bases line up with TRBD1. Germline V CDR1 and CDR2: ENHRY, SYGVKD. The CDR3 spans 13 residues. V lost 6 bases and J lost 12; bases outside the gene matches: 11. CDR3 DNA sequence: TGTGCCATCAGGACAGACAGGGGGTTTCGGACTTTCTTT. This sequence encodes CAIRTDRGFRTFF.

CDR3 loop: CASSAVGGVGFSPLHF. The CDR3 coding sequence is TGTGCCAGCAGCGCCGTGGGAGGGGTTGGATTTTCACCCCTCCACTTT. The V gene is TRBV9, the J gene TRBJ1-6; TRBD1 is a possible D gene (5 bases). Germline CDR1 reads SGDLS; CDR2 reads YYNGEE. The CDR3 has 16 residues. The V end was cut by 3 bases, the J end by 9 bases, with 19 bases between.

There are a few counts of this clonotype. The chain is built from TRBV6-4 and TRBJ1-6; 7 bases match TRBD1. This CDR3 comprises 15 residues. Germline trimming cut 6 bases from V and 7 bases from J; bases unmatched to any gene: 9. The germline V gene has CDR1 MRHNA and CDR2 SNTAGT. CDR3: CASRPPTGWNSPLHF. Written as DNA, the CDR3 is TGTGCCAGCAGACCTCCGACAGGGTGGAATTCACCCCTCCACTTT.

This rearrangement joins TRBV29-1 to TRBJ2-5; tentatively, D is TRBD1 or TRBD2 (5 bases each). This CDR3 is built from 14 residues. With 7 bases removed from V and 2 bases from J, the gap between germline ends came to 17 bases. The germline CDR1 and CDR2 sequences are SQVTM and ANQGSEA. In nucleotides, the CDR3 is TGCAGCGCCACCAAAGGGGACGGGCAAGAGACCCAGTACTTC. Translation: CSATKGDGQETQYF.